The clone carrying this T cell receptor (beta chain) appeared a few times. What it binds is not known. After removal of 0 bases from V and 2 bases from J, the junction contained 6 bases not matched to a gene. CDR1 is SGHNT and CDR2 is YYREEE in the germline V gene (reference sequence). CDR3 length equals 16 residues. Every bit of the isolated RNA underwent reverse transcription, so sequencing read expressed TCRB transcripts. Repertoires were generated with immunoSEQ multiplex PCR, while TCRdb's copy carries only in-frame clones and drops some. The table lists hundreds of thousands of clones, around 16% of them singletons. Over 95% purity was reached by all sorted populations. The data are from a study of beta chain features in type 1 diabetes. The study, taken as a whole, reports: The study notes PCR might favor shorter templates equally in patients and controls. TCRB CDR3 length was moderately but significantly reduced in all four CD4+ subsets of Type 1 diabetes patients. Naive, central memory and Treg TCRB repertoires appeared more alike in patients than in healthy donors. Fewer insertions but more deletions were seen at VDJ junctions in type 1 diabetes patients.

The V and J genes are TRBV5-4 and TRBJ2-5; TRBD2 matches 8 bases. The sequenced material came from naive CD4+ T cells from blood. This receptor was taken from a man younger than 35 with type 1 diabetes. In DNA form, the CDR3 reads TGTGCCAGCAGCTTGGATCCAGCGGGAGCGCAAGAGACCCAGTACTTC. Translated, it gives CASSLDPAGAQETQYF.